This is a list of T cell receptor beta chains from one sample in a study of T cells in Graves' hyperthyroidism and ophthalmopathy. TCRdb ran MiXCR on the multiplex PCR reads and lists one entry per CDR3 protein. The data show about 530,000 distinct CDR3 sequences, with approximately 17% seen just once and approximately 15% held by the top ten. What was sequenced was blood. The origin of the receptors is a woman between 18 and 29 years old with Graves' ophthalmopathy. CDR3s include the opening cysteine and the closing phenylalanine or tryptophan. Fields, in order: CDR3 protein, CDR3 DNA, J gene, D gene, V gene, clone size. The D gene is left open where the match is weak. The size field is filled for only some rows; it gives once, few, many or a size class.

CASSLGLSNQPQETQYF TGTGCCAGCAGTTTAGGGCTTAGCAATCAGCCCCAAGAGACCCAGTACTTC TRBJ2-5 - TRBV28 -
CASGLETQYF TGTGCCAGCGGGTTGGAGACCCAGTACTTC TRBJ2-5 - TRBV2 many
CASSTRGFDEQYF TGTGCCAGCAGTACCCGGGGGTTTGACGAGCAGTACTTC TRBJ2-7 - TRBV12-3/TRBV12-4 many
CASRAGGAKNIQYF TGCGCCAGCAGAGCGGGGGGGGCCAAAAACATTCAGTACTTC TRBJ2-4 TRBD2 TRBV5-1 -
CSAREGAGREPQHF TGCAGTGCTAGAGAAGGGGCAGGGAGGGAGCCCCAGCATTTT TRBJ1-5 - TRBV20-1 -
CASSWDTSTQYF TGTGCCAGCAGTTGGGACACATCGACCCAGTACTTC TRBJ2-5 - TRBV12-3/TRBV12-4 many
CSARASGGVAYNEQFF TGCAGTGCTCGGGCTAGCGGGGGGGTGGCCTACAATGAGCAGTTCTTC TRBJ2-1 TRBD2 TRBV20-1 many
CASSTDSRGIQYF TGTGCCAGTAGTACGGACAGCCGTGGCATTCAGTACTTC TRBJ2-4 - TRBV19 -
CATSRPQGGKETQYF TGTGCCACCAGCAGACCTCAGGGTGGCAAAGAGACCCAGTACTTC TRBJ2-5 - TRBV15 -
CASSDPTSGRKEQYF TGTGCCAGCAGTGACCCGACTAGCGGGAGGAAGGAGCAGTACTTC TRBJ2-7 TRBD2 TRBV28 many
CASSEAVRLGNEQFF TGTGCCAGCAGTGAAGCTGTACGGCTTGGAAATGAGCAGTTCTTC TRBJ2-1 - TRBV6-1 many
CASGLEGRGNTEAFF TGTGCTAGTGGTTTGGAGGGACGGGGGAACACTGAAGCTTTCTTT TRBJ1-1 - TRBV12-5 many
CSARGHPTEAFF TGCAGTGCTAGGGGACACCCCACTGAAGCTTTCTTT TRBJ1-1 - TRBV20-1 many
CASSPGTGIGEQFF TGTGCCAGTAGTCCCGGGACGGGCATCGGCGAGCAGTTCTTC TRBJ2-1 - TRBV19 few
CASSWALSGRTDTQYF TGTGCCAGCAGTTGGGCCCTTAGCGGCCGCACAGATACGCAGTATTTT TRBJ2-3 - TRBV28 -
CASSPRAFGETQYF TGTGCCAGCAGCCCAAGGGCGTTTGGGGAGACCCAGTACTTC TRBJ2-5 - TRBV7-2 -
CASSPLGVGETQYF TGTGCCAGCAGCCCTCTAGGGGTAGGGGAGACCCAGTACTTC TRBJ2-5 - TRBV7-8 -
CASSGTGGESEKLFF TGTGCCAGCAGCGGTACAGGGGGCGAAAGTGAAAAACTGTTTTTT TRBJ1-4 TRBD1 TRBV13 many
CASSLDPTGGNWNSPLHF TGTGCCAGCAGTTTGGACCCGACAGGGGGAAACTGGAATTCACCCCTCCACTTT TRBJ1-6 TRBD1 TRBV27 many
CASSHPRGRLHNEQFF TGTGCCAGCAGCCACCCGAGGGGACGGCTTCACAATGAGCAGTTCTTC TRBJ2-1 - TRBV3-1 few
CSAQRRVRDTEAFF TGCAGTGCCCAACGCAGGGTTCGAGACACTGAAGCTTTCTTT TRBJ1-1 - TRBV20-1 few
CASSPANNEQFF TGTGCCAGCTCACCGGCCAACAATGAGCAGTTCTTC TRBJ2-1 - TRBV18 many
CASMRSKDGGEQFF TGTGCCAGCATGAGATCGAAGGACGGCGGGGAGCAGTTCTTC TRBJ2-1 - TRBV6-1 many
CAGGWTSGGSALYNEQFF TGTGCCGGAGGGTGGACTAGCGGGGGTTCAGCTCTCTACAATGAGCAGTTCTTC TRBJ2-1 TRBD2 TRBV30 few
CASSQRLPGQGLGEQYF TGTGCCAGCAGCCAAAGATTACCGGGACAGGGGCTGGGAGAGCAGTACTTC TRBJ2-7 TRBD1 TRBV3-1 few
CSAYSRQETQYF TGCAGTGCTTACTCTAGGCAAGAGACCCAGTACTTC TRBJ2-5 - TRBV20-1 -
CASSSGQVEDNEQFF TGTGCCAGCAGTTCAGGACAGGTGGAAGACAATGAGCAGTTCTTC TRBJ2-1 TRBD1 TRBV13 few
CASSSGAGESTDTQYF TGTGCCAGCAGCTCAGGGGCGGGAGAAAGCACAGATACGCAGTATTTT TRBJ2-3 - TRBV7-9 few
CASSQREYNEQFF TGTGCCAGCAGTCAACGGGAGTATAATGAGCAGTTCTTC TRBJ2-1 - TRBV2 many
CASGPSRGGPYEQYF TGTGCCAGCGGCCCGTCCCGCGGAGGCCCCTACGAGCAGTACTTC TRBJ2-7 - TRBV12-3/TRBV12-4 few
CASSTRTEVRGEAFF TGTGCCAGCAGCACCCGGACAGAGGTTAGGGGTGAAGCTTTCTTT TRBJ1-1 - TRBV13 many
CASSQTAYYGYTF TGTGCCAGCAGCCAGACGGCCTACTATGGCTACACCTTC TRBJ1-2 - TRBV27 many
CSASQTSDTQYF TGCAGTGCTAGTCAAACTTCGGATACGCAGTATTTT TRBJ2-3 - TRBV20-1 few
CASIKRPGELFF TGTGCCAGCATCAAACGACCCGGGGAGCTGTTTTTT TRBJ2-2 - TRBV28 -
CASSGRSAGANVLTF TGTGCCAGTAGTGGCCGTTCAGCTGGGGCCAACGTCCTGACTTTC TRBJ2-6 - TRBV19 -
CASSLGRGVQPQHF TGTGCCAGCAGCTTGGGCAGGGGAGTACAGCCCCAGCATTTT TRBJ1-5 - TRBV5-6 -
CASSLRGYNYEQYF TGTGCCAGCAGCTTGAGGGGATACAACTACGAGCAGTACTTC TRBJ2-7 - TRBV5-6 -
CASSLQKASGPYNEQFF TGTGCCAGCTCCCTTCAGAAGGCTAGCGGGCCTTACAATGAGCAGTTCTTC TRBJ2-1 TRBD2 TRBV5-8 -
CASSLGGASQPQHF TGTGCCAGCAGCTTAGGGGGGGCAAGTCAGCCCCAGCATTTT TRBJ1-5 - TRBV7-2 few
CSPVVGETDTQYF TGCAGCCCGGTCGTGGGGGAAACAGATACGCAGTATTTT TRBJ2-3 - TRBV29-1 -
CASSTGQGGDSNQPQHF TGTGCCAGTAGTACCGGACAGGGCGGGGATAGCAATCAGCCCCAGCATTTT TRBJ1-5 TRBD1 TRBV19 few
CASSIGEVYTF TGTGCCAGTAGTATCGGGGAAGTCTACACCTTC TRBJ1-2 - TRBV19 -
CASSISSGGPQHF TGTGCCAGCAGTATCTCCTCGGGTGGGCCCCAGCATTTT TRBJ1-5 - TRBV12-3/TRBV12-4 few
CASSQVSQNEKLFF TGCGCCAGCAGCCAAGTTAGTCAGAATGAAAAACTGTTTTTT TRBJ1-4 - TRBV4-1 -
CASRRVLTGTGTREAFF TGTGCCAGCAGACGTGTACTCACCGGGACAGGGACGAGAGAAGCTTTCTTT TRBJ1-1 TRBD1 TRBV11-1 many
CASAGQRTYEQYF TGTGCCAGCGCCGGACAGAGAACCTACGAGCAGTACTTC TRBJ2-7 - TRBV6-1 -
CSVEPGNTGELFF TGCAGCGTTGAGCCAGGGAACACCGGGGAGCTGTTTTTT TRBJ2-2 - TRBV29-1 -
CASSLEGAGANVLTF TGCGCCAGCAGCTTGGAAGGGGCTGGGGCCAACGTCCTGACTTTC TRBJ2-6 - TRBV5-1 few
CASSFLGVTEAFF TGTGCCAGCAGTTTTCTGGGGGTGACTGAAGCTTTCTTT TRBJ1-1 - TRBV27 few
CSGRRGRYNEQFF TGCAGTGGACGCAGGGGGAGGTACAATGAGCAGTTCTTC TRBJ2-1 - TRBV20-1 many
CAWSPGGVGGYTF TGTGCCTGGAGCCCCGGTGGGGTTGGAGGCTACACCTTC TRBJ1-2 - TRBV30 many
CASKKRGSPTFVDGYTF TGTGCCAGCAAAAAACGTGGCAGCCCCACCTTTGTCGATGGCTACACCTTC TRBJ1-2 - TRBV27 -
CASSLNPGAGNTEAFF TGTGCCAGCAGCCTGAACCCAGGGGCCGGGAACACTGAAGCTTTCTTT TRBJ1-1 - TRBV9 -
CASSLVEWSAEDTDTQYF TGCGCCAGCAGCTTGGTAGAATGGTCAGCTGAGGACACAGATACGCAGTATTTT TRBJ2-3 - TRBV5-1 many
CASSYKTSGRIGELFF TGTGCCAGCAGCTATAAGACTAGCGGGAGAATCGGGGAGCTGTTTTTT TRBJ2-2 TRBD2 TRBV7-9 -
CASSEGSNHEQYF TGCGCCAGCAGTGAGGGTAGCAACCACGAGCAGTACTTC TRBJ2-7 - TRBV10-1 -
CAISESLAGGLGDTQYF TGTGCCATCAGTGAGTCTTTAGCGGGGGGCCTGGGAGATACGCAGTATTTT TRBJ2-3 TRBD2 TRBV10-3 -
CASSGGDSLGEKLFF TGCGCCAGCAGCGGGGGGGACAGTTTAGGCGAAAAACTGTTTTTT TRBJ1-4 TRBD1 TRBV5-1 -
CASQTGTGTEAFF TGTGCCAGCCAGACAGGGACCGGCACTGAAGCTTTCTTT TRBJ1-1 - TRBV3-2 -